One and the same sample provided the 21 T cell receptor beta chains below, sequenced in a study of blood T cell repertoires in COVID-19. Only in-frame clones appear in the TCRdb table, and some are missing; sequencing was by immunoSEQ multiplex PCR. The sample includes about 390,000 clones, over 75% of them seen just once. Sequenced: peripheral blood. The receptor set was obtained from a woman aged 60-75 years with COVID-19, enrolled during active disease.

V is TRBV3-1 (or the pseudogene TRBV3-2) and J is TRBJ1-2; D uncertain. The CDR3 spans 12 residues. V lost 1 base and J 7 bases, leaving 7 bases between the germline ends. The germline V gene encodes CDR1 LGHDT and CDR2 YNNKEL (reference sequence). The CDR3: CASSQGIAGYTF. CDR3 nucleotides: TGTGCCAGCAGCCAAGGAATAGCTGGCTACACCTTC.

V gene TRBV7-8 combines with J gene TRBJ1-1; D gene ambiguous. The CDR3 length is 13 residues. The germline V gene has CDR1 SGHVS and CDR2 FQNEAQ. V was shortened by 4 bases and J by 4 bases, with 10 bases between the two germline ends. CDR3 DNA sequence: TGTGCCAGCAGCTCAATCCGGGGCACTGAAGCTTTCTTT. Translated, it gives CASSSIRGTEAFF.

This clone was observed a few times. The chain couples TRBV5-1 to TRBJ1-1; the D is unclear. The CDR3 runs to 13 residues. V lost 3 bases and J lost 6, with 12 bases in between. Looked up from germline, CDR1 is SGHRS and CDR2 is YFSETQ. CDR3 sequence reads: CASSSRRGAEAFF. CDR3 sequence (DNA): TGCGCCAGCAGCTCGCGTCGGGGTGCTGAAGCTTTCTTT.

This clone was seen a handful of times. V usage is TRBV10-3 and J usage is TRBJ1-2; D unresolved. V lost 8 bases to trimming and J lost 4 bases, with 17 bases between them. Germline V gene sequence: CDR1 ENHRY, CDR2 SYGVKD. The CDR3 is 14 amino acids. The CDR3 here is CAIATTTDSYGYTF. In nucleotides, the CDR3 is TGTGCCATCGCCACTACGACTGACTCCTATGGCTACACCTTC.

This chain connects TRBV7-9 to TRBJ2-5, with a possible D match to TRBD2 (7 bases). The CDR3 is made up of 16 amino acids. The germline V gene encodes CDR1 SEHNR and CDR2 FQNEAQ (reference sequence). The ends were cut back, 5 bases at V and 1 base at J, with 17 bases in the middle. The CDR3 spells CASSQGRGAPQETQYF. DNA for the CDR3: TGTGCCAGCAGCCAGGGCCGGGGGGCCCCCCAAGAGACCCAGTACTTC.

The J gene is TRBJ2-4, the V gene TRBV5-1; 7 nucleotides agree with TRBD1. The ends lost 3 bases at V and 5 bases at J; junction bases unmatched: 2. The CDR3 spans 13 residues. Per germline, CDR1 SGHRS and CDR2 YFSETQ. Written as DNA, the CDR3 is TGCGCCAGCAGCTCAGGACAGGAAAACATTCAGTACTTC. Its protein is CASSSGQENIQYF. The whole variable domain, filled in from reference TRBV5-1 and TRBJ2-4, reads KAGVTQTPRYLIKTRGQQVTLSCSPISGHRSVSWYQQTPGQGLQFLFEYFSETQRNKGNFPGRFSGRQFSNSRSEMNVSTLELGDSALYLCASSSGQENIQYFGAGTRLSVL.

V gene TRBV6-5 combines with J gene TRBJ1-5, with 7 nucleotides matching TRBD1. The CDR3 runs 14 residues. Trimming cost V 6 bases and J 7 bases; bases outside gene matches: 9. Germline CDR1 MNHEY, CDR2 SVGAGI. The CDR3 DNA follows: TGTGCCAGCAGCCGCAACAGGGGAGAACAGCCCCAGCATTTT. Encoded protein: CASSRNRGEQPQHF.

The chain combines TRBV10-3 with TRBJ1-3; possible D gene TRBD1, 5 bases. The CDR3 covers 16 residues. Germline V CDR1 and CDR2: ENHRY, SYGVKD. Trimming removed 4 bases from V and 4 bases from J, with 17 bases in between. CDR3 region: CAISAKGPRSGNTIYF. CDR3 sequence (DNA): TGTGCCATCAGTGCGAAGGGGCCTAGGTCCGGAAACACCATATATTTT.

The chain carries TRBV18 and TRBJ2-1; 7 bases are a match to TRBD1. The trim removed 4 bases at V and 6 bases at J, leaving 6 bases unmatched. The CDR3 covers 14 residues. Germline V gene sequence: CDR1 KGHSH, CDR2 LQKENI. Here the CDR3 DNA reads TGTGCCAGCTCACGGGACAGCCCCTTCAATGAGCAGTTCTTC. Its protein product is CASSRDSPFNEQFF.

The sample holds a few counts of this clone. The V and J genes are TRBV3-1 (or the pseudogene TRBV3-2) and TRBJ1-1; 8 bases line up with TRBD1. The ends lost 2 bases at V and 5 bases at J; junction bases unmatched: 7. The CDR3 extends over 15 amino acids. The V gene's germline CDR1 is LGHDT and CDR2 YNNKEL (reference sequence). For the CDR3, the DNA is TGTGCCAGCAGCCAATTTCCGACAGGGGAGACTGAAGCTTTCTTT. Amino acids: CASSQFPTGETEAFF.

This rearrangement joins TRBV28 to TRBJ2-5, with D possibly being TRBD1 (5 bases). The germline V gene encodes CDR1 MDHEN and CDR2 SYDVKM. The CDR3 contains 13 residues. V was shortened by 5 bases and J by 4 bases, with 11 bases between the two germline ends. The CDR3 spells CASSMTGAETQYF. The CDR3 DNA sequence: TGTGCCAGCAGTATGACTGGGGCAGAGACCCAGTACTTC.

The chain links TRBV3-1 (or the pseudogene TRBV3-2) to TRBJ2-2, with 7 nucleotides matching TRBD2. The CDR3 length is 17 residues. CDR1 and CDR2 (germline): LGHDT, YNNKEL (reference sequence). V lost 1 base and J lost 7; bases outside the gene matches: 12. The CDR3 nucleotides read TGTGCCAGCAGCCAAGTGGTCCAGCGGGGCCTCGGCGGGGAGCTGTTTTTT. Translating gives CASSQVVQRGLGGELFF.

CDR3 in DNA: TGTGCCAGCAGTTACATGGGGGCCGGCAATCAGCCCCAGCATTTT. As protein: CASSYMGAGNQPQHF. The chain carries TRBV6-2 or TRBV6-3 and TRBJ1-5; tentatively, D is TRBD1 (6 bases). This CDR3 is built from 15 residues. Deletions cut 2 bases from V and 2 bases from J, with 10 bases between. Germline CDR1 reads MNHEY; CDR2 reads SVGEGT.

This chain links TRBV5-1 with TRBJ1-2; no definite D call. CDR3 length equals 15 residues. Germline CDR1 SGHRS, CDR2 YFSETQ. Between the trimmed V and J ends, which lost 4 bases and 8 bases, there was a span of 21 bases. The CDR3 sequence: CASSPREGTREGYTF. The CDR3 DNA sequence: TGCGCCAGCAGCCCCCGGGAGGGCACAAGGGAAGGCTACACCTTC.

CDR3 protein: CASSLERGGGYEQYF. The CDR3 region has the DNA TGTGCCAGCAGCTTAGAGCGGGGGGGCGGTTACGAGCAGTACTTC. This sequence joins TRBV7-8 and TRBJ2-7; 10 nucleotides agree with TRBD2. The CDR3 is 15 residues long. V trimming: 1 base; J trimming: 4 bases; junction bases outside the gene matches: 4. Germline V gene data show CDR1 as SGHVS and CDR2 as FQNEAQ. Filled out from reference TRBV7-8 and TRBJ2-7, the complete variable domain reads GAGVSQSPRYKVAKRGQDVALRCDPISGHVSLFWYQQALGQGPEFLTYFQNEAQLDKSGLPSDRFFAERPEGSVSTLKIQRTQQEDSAVYLCASSLERGGGYEQYFGPGTRLTVT.

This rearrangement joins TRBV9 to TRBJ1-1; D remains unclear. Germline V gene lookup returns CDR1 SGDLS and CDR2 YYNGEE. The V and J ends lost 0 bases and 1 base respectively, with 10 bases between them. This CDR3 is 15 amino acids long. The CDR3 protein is CASSVVVATNTEAFF. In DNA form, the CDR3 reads TGTGCCAGCAGCGTAGTGGTAGCGACGAACACTGAAGCTTTCTTT.

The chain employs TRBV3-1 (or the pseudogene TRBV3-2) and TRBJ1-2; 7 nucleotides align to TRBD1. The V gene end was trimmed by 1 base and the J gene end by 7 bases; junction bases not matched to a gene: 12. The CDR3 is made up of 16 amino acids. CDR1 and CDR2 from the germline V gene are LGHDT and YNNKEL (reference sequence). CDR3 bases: TGTGCCAGCAGCCAAGCTCCCTTGACAGGGTATGGTGGCTACACCTTC. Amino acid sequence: CASSQAPLTGYGGYTF.

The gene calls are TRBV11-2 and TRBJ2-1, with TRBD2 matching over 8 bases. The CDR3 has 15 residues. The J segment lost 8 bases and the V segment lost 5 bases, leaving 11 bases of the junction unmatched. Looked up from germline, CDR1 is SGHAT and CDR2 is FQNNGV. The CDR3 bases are TGTGCCAGCAGCACCGGGACTAGGAGAATGGATGAGCAGTTCTTC. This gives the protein CASSTGTRRMDEQFF.

The DNA of the CDR3 is TGTGCCAGCTCAAGAGTTGGAGAACCGGGACAGGGTAAACATGGCTACACCTTC. Its translation is CASSRVGEPGQGKHGYTF. The chain couples TRBV18 to TRBJ1-2; 9 nucleotides line up with TRBD1. The CDR3 runs to 18 residues. Germline assignment: CDR1 KGHSH and CDR2 LQKENI. V gave up 5 bases and J gave up 6 bases; unmatched junction bases: 19.

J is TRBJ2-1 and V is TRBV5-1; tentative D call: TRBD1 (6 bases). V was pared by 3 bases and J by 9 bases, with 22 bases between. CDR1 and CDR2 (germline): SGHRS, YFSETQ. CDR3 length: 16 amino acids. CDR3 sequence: CASSSPRAGTTSEQFF. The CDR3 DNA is TGCGCCAGCAGCTCCCCAAGAGCCGGGACAACTTCTGAGCAGTTCTTC.

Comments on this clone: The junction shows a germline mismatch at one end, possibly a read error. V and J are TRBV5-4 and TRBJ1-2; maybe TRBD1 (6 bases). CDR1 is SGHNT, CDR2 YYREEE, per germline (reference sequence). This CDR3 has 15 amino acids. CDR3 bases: TGTGCCAGCAGCTTGGGGGGGACATCTAACTATGGCTACATCTTC. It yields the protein CASSLGGTSNYGYIF. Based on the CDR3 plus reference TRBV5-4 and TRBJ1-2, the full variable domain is ETGVTQSPTHLIKTRGQQVTLRCSSQSGHNTVSWYQQALGQGPQFIFQYYREEENGRGNFPPRFSGLQFPNYSSELNVNALELDDSALYLCASSLGGTSNYGYIFGSGTRLTVV.